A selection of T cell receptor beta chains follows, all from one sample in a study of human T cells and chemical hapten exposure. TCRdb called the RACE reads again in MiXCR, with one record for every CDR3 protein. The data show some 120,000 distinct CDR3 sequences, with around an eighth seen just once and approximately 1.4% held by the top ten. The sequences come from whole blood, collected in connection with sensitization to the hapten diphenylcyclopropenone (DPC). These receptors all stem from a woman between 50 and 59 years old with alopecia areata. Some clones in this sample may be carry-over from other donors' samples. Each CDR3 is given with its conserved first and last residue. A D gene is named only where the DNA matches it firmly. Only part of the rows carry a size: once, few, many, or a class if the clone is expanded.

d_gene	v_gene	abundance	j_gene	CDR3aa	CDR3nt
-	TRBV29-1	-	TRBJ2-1	CSVEPPDIGPYNEQFF	TGCAGCGTTGAACCGCCGGACATTGGGCCCTACAATGAGCAGTTCTTC
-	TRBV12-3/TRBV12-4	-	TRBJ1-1	CASSTGSTGNTEAFF	TGTGCCAGCAGTACAGGGAGCACGGGTAACACTGAAGCTTTCTTT
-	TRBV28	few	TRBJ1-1	CASSWVAEAFF	TGTGCCAGCAGTTGGGTCGCGGAAGCTTTCTTT
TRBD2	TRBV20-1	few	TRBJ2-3	CSAENSGSTDTQYF	TGCAGTGCTGAAAATAGCGGGAGCACAGATACGCAGTATTTT
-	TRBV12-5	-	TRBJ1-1	CASGFMTEPKNTEAFF	TGTGCTAGTGGTTTTATGACAGAACCTAAGAACACTGAAGCTTTCTTT
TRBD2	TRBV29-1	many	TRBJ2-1	CSVAPAGGQFF	TGCAGCGTCGCCCCGGCGGGAGGGCAGTTCTTC
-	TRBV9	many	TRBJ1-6	CASSAESATPLHF	TGTGCCAGCAGCGCGGAGTCGGCTACACCCCTCCACTTT
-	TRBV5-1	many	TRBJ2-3	CASSFGGGTDTQYF	TGCGCCAGCAGCTTTGGCGGGGGCACAGATACGCAGTATTTT
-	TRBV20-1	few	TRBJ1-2	CRPDNNYGYTF	TGCAGGCCGGACAATAACTATGGCTACACCTTC
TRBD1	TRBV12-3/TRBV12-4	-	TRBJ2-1	CASSWVGQGDEQFF	TGTGCCAGCAGCTGGGTGGGACAGGGGGATGAGCAGTTCTTC
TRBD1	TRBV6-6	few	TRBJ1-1	CASGLTGGTEAFF	TGTGCCAGCGGCCTTACAGGGGGCACTGAAGCTTTCTTT
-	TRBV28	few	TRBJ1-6	CASTLRGSPLHF	TGTGCCAGCACCCTGAGAGGTTCACCCCTCCACTTT
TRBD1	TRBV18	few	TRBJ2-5	CVSSTGVQETQYF	TGTGTCAGCTCGACAGGGGTACAAGAGACCCAGTACTTC
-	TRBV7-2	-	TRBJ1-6	CASSLARSNSPLHF	TGTGCCAGCAGCTTAGCGCGGAGTAATTCACCCCTCCACTTT
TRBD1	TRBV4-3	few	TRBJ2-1	CASSQGGQGYNEQFF	TGCGCCAGCAGCCAAGGGGGACAGGGTTACAATGAGCAGTTCTTC
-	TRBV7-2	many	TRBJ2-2	CASSANWNTGELFF	TGTGCCAGCAGCGCAAACTGGAACACCGGGGAGCTGTTTTTT
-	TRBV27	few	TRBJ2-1	CASSLGRTPYNEQFF	TGTGCCAGCAGTTTGGGACGGACACCTTACAATGAGCAGTTCTTC
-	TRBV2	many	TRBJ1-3	CASTRITGNTIYF	TGTGCCAGCACTCGAATTACTGGAAACACCATATATTTT
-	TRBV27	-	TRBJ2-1	CASSPLPRSSYNEQFF	TGTGCCAGCAGTCCACTACCCCGTAGCTCCTACAATGAGCAGTTCTTC
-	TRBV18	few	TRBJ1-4	CASSPVLATGANEKLFF	TGTGCCAGCTCACCAGTCCTGGCGACAGGCGCTAATGAAAAACTGTTTTTT
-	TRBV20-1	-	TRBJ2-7	CSAFSYEQYF	TGCAGTGCATTCAGCTACGAGCAGTACTTC
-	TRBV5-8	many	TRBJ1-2	CASSLVITNYGYTF	TGTGCCAGCAGCTTGGTGATAACTAACTATGGCTACACCTTC
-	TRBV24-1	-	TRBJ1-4	CATSDPALAGDEKLFF	TGTGCCACCAGTGATCCTGCTTTAGCGGGGGATGAAAAACTGTTTTTT
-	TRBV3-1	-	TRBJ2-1	CASSRMREQFF	TGTGCCAGCAGCCGAATGAGGGAGCAGTTCTTC
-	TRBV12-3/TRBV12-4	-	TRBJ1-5	CASSFGGFSNQPQHF	TGTGCCAGCAGTTTTGGGGGGTTTAGCAATCAGCCCCAGCATTTT
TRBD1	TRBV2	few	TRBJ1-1	CASSLGQWTEAFF	TGTGCCAGCAGTTTGGGACAGTGGACTGAAGCTTTCTTT
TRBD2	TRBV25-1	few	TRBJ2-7	CASSEYFREATYEQYF	TGTGCCAGCAGTGAATATTTCCGGGAGGCCACCTACGAGCAGTACTTC
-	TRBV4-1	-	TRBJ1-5	CASSRGPEDQPQHF	TGCGCCAGCAGCAGGGGACCAGAAGATCAGCCCCAGCATTTT
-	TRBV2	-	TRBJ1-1	CASSGGRNTEAFF	TGTGCCAGCAGTGGAGGGAGGAACACTGAAGCTTTCTTT
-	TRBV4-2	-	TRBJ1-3	CASSQGATGLSGNTIYF	TGTGCCAGCAGCCAGGGTGCTACAGGGCTCTCTGGAAACACCATATATTTT
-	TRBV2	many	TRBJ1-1	CASSESGFVEAFF	TGTGCCAGCAGTGAAAGTGGGTTTGTTGAAGCTTTCTTT
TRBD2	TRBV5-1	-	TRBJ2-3	CASSSATSGLSSTDTQYF	TGCGCCAGCAGCTCCGCGACTAGCGGGCTATCTAGCACAGATACGCAGTATTTT
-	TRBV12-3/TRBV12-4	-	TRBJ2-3	CASSLDRDGDTQYF	TGTGCCAGCAGTCTAGACAGAGATGGAGATACGCAGTATTTT
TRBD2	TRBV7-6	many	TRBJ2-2	CASSLRSRTSADTGELFF	TGTGCCAGCAGCTTACGGTCCCGGACTAGCGCAGACACCGGGGAGCTGTTTTTT
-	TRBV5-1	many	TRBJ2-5	CASSKTGINQETQYF	TGCGCCAGCAGCAAGACAGGCATTAACCAAGAGACCCAGTACTTC
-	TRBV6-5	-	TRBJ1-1	CASSPRPTGMNTEAFF	TGTGCCAGCAGTCCGCGACCAACAGGGATGAACACTGAAGCTTTCTTT
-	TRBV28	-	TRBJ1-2	CASSLSVVTYGYTF	TGTGCCAGCAGTTTAAGTGTAGTAACCTATGGCTACACCTTC
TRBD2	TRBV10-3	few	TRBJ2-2	CATLGRLAGGSNTGELFF	TGTGCCACCCTGGGTAGGCTAGCGGGAGGATCGAACACCGGGGAGCTGTTTTTT
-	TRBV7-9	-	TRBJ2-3	CASSLPVSTDTQYF	TGTGCCAGCAGCTTACCGGTCAGCACAGATACGCAGTATTTT
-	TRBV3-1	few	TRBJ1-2	CASSQDRARSGYTF	TGTGCCAGCAGCCAAGACCGGGCCAGGAGTGGCTACACCTTC